The sequence of this T cell receptor (beta chain) was determined in a study of PD-1 blockade in classical Hodgkin lymphoma. The time point was: cycle 4 day 1 (C4D1), after 6 weeks of nivolumab. Brentuximab vedotin exposure varied, and every patient relapsed after autologous stem cell transplantation. TCRdb keeps only in-frame clones here, not all; method: immunoSEQ multiplex PCR. The sample holds under 60,000 clones, around 86% seen once. CDR3 size: 16 residues. Trimming took off 1 base at V and 2 bases at J, with 13 bases between the two ends. Germline CDR1 reads MNHEY; CDR2 reads SMNVEV (reference sequence).

The gene calls are TRBV27 and TRBJ2-3; the D gene could be TRBD1 or TRBD2 (5 bases each). The sequence came from a human donor with classical Hodgkin lymphoma. Sequenced material: peripheral blood mononuclear cells (PBMCs), taken before the fourth cycle of nivolumab. The DNA for the CDR3 is TGTGCCAGCAGTTTATTCGGGCAGGGAGACACAGATACGCAGTATTTT. The encoded protein is CASSLFGQGDTDTQYF.